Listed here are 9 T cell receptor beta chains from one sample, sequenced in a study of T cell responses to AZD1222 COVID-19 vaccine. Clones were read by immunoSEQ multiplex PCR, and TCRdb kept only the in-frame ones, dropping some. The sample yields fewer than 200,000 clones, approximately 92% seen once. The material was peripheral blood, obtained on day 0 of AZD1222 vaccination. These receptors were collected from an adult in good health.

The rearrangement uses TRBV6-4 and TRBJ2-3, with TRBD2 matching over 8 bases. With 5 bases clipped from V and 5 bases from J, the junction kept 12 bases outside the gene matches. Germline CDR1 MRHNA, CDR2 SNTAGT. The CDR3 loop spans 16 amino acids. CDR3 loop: CASSPLGAGVGDTQYF. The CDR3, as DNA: TGTGCCAGCAGTCCCCTTGGAGCGGGAGTCGGAGATACGCAGTATTTT.

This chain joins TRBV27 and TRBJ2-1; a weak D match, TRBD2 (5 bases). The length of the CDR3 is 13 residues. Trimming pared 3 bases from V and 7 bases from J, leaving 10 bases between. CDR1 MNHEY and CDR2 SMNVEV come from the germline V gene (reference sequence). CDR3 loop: CASSFVRGNEQFF. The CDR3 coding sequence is TGTGCCAGCAGTTTCGTGAGAGGGAATGAGCAGTTCTTC.

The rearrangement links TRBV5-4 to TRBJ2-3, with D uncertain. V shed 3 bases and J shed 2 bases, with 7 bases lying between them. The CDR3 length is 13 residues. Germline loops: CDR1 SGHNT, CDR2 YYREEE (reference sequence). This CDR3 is CASSSEDTDTQYF. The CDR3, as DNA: TGTGCCAGCAGCTCTGAGGACACAGATACGCAGTATTTT. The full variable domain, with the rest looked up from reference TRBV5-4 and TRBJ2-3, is ETGVTQSPTHLIKTRGQQVTLRCSSQSGHNTVSWYQQALGQGPQFIFQYYREEENGRGNFPPRFSGLQFPNYSSELNVNALELDDSALYLCASSSEDTDTQYFGPGTRLTVL.

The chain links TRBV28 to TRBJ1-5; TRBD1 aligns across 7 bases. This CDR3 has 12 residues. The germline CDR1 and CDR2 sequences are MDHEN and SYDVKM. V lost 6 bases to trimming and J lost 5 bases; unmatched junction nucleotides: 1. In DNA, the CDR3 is TGTGCCAGCAGGAGGGGGCATCAGCCCCAGCATTTT. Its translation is CASRRGHQPQHF.

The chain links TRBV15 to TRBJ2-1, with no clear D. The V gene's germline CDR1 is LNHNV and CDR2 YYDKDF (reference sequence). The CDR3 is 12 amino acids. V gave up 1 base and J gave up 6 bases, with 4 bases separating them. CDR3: CATSRASNEQFF. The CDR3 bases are TGTGCCACCAGCAGAGCATCCAATGAGCAGTTCTTC.

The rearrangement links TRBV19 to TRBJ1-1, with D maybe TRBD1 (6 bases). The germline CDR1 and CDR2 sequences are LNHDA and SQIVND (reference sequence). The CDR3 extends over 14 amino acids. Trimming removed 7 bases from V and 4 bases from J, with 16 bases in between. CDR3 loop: CASTPTGRGTEAFF. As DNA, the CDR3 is TGTGCCAGTACCCCCACAGGGAGGGGCACTGAAGCTTTCTTT.

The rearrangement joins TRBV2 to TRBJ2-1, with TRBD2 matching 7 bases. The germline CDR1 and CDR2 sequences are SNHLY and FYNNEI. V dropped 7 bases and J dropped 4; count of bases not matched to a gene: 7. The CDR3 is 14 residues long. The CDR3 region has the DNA TGTGCCAGCAACCCCGGACTAGGGTACAATGAGCAGTTCTTC. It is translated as CASNPGLGYNEQFF.

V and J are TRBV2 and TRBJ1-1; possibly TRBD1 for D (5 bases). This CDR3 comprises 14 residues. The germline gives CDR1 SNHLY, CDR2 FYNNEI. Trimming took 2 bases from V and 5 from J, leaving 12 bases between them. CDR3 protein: CASSESGILTEAFF. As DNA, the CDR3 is TGTGCCAGCAGTGAATCAGGGATTCTAACTGAAGCTTTCTTT. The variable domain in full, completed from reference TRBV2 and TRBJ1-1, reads EPEVTQTPSHQVTQMGQEVILRCVPISNHLYFYWYRQILGQKVEFLVSFYNNEISEKSEIFDDQFSVERPDGSNFTLKIRSTKLEDSAMYFCASSESGILTEAFFGQGTRLTVV.

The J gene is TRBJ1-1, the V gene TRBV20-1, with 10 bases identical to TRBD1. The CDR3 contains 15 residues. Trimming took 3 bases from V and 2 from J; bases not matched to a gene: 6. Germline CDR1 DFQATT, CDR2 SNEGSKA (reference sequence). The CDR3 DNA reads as TGCAGTGCTAGTTTAGGGACAGGGGCTAACACTGAAGCTTTCTTT. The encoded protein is CSASLGTGANTEAFF.